This TCR beta chain was obtained from a study of T cells in Graves' hyperthyroidism and ophthalmopathy. Overall study: Any treatment followed the collection of peripheral blood at initial diagnosis. Study-wide results and caveats: Also found in blood were most expanded thyroid clonotypes above 0.001.

There were TCR beta CDR3 regions amplified from RNA transcripts. First-round RT-PCR of the TCR CDR3 relied on the HTBI primer set. Each CDR3 protein is one row after TCRdb ran MiXCR on the multiplex PCR reads. The table includes fewer than 450,000 distinct CDR3 sequences, over 12% detected once. In its sample, this clonotype was seen many times. Its specificity is unknown. There are 16 residues in the CDR3. Germline values: CDR1 SGHTA, CDR2 FQGTGA. The V and J ends lost 1 base and 1 base respectively, with 10 bases between them. Ophthalmopathy patients all had a Clinical Activity Score of at least 3, a NOSPECS grade of at least 4 and disease under 3 months old. Uncontrolled infection, other autoimmune disease, pregnancy and lactation each barred patients from inclusion.

Source material: blood. The sequence was obtained from a woman between 55 and 75 years old with Graves' ophthalmopathy. The rearrangement uses TRBV7-3 and TRBJ2-2; D unclear. The CDR3 sequence: CASSLMGPQNTGELFF. DNA for the CDR3: TGTGCCAGCAGCTTAATGGGCCCGCAGAACACCGGGGAGCTGTTTTTT.